In this sample, the clone carrying this T cell receptor beta chain turned up once. This table comes from immunoSEQ multiplex PCR, and its TCRdb copy is limited to in-frame clones, with some not included. The sample includes over 200,000 clones, 81% seen only once; the top ten take more than 8.5%. This sample is drawn from a study of blood T cell repertoires in COVID-19. Assignment of participants to cohorts was predicated upon participant-reported clinical history. J was trimmed by 9 bases and V by 2 bases; bases with no gene match: 8. The CDR3 contains 16 residues. Germline V CDR1 and CDR2: LGHNA, YNFKEQ.

This TCR came from a woman in her 50s with acute COVID-19. Sequenced input: PBMCs or T cells enriched from blood (not recorded which). The rearrangement uses TRBV4-2 and TRBJ2-1, with 12 nucleotides matching TRBD2. Written as DNA, the CDR3 is TGTGCCAGCAGCCAACAACTAGCGGGAGGTTCTGGTGAGCAGTTCTTC. It encodes CASSQQLAGGSGEQFF.